Below, 25 T cell receptor beta chains from the same sample are listed, as sequenced in a study of T cells in Graves' hyperthyroidism and ophthalmopathy. Template material for amplifying TCR beta CDR3 regions consisted of RNA transcripts. The TCR CDR3 first-round RT-PCR relied on the HTBI primer set. TCRdb re-called the multiplex PCR reads with MiXCR, one entry per CDR3 protein. The sample yields roughly 290,000 distinct CDR3 sequences, 10% to 15% seen once. Sequenced sample: blood. The receptor set was obtained from a woman aged 25 to 39 with Graves' hyperthyroidism that later progressed to Graves' ophthalmopathy.

With regard to this clonotype: This may arise from a read error, as a much more abundant clone is one base away. V and J are TRBV30 and TRBJ1-6; D unclear. The germline CDR1 and CDR2 sequences are GTSNPN and SVGIG (reference sequence). The CDR3 loop spans 12 amino acids. V lost 1 base, J lost 11 bases, and 9 bases lay in between. The CDR3 DNA is TGTGCCTGGAGTGAAACGTTACCACCCCTCCACTTT. As protein: CAWSETLPPLHF. The full variable domain, with the rest looked up from reference TRBV30 and TRBJ1-6, is SQTIHQWPATLVQPVGSPLSLECTVEGTSNPNLYWYRQAAGRGLQLLFYSVGIGQISSEVPQNLSASRPQDRQFILSSKKLLLSDSGFYLCAWSETLPPLHFGNGTRLTVT.

On this clonotype itself: This may arise from a read error, as a much more abundant clone is one base away. The V gene is TRBV27, the J gene TRBJ1-1; D is possibly TRBD1 (5 bases). The germline V gene encodes CDR1 MNHEY and CDR2 SMNVEV (reference sequence). V lost 0 bases, J lost 2 bases, and 13 bases lay in between. The CDR3 runs 16 residues. CDR3 in amino acids: CASSLSGWGENTEAFF. CDR3 bases: TGTGCCAGCAGTTTATCTGGGTGGGGGGAAAACACTGAAGCTTTCTTT.

The rearrangement links TRBV2 to TRBJ2-3; 11 positions agree with TRBD2. In germline, CDR1 is SNHLY, CDR2 FYNNEI. After removal of 7 bases from V and 6 bases from J, the junction contained 18 bases not matched to a gene. The CDR3 contains 18 residues. The CDR3 DNA reads TGTGCCAGCACCCGCTCCCTCCTAGCGGGGGGTCCGCAGGATACGCAGTATTTT. Amino acid sequence: CASTRSLLAGGPQDTQYF.

This clonotype was picked up many times. The gene calls are TRBV20-1 and TRBJ2-6; D is unclear. The CDR3 extends over 18 amino acids. V was pared by 1 base and J by 8 bases, with 24 bases between. Germline CDR1 and CDR2: DFQATT and SNEGSKA (reference sequence). CDR3 DNA: TGCAGTGCTAGAGCTTACAAGTCGTCTAGTCTAGATCCCAACGTCCTGACTTTC. Translating it yields CSARAYKSSSLDPNVLTF.

In this sample, this clonotype turned up many times. The chain links TRBV27 to TRBJ2-7, with TRBD2 matching 7 bases. The CDR3 runs to 14 residues. In germline, CDR1 is MNHEY, CDR2 SMNVEV (reference sequence). V was pared by 4 bases and J by 3 bases, with 6 bases of the junction left unmatched. The CDR3 region has the DNA TGTGCCAGCAGTTACGCTAGCGGAGGCTACGAGCAGTACTTC. Translated: CASSYASGGYEQYF.

This clonotype was recorded many times. This chain links TRBV7-6 with TRBJ1-5; the D is unclear. V was cut by 8 bases and J by 2 bases, with 13 bases left in between. The CDR3 has 14 amino acids. Germline V gene data show CDR1 as SGHVS and CDR2 as FNYEAQ. As DNA, the CDR3 is TGTGCCAGCTACGAGGGCGGAGGCAATCAGCCCCAGCATTTT. It is translated as CASYEGGGNQPQHF.

With regard to this clonotype: A single base separates this from a much larger clone, so it may be a read error. This rearrangement joins TRBV12-3 or TRBV12-4 to TRBJ1-3; the D gene is possibly TRBD1 (5 bases). This CDR3 has 14 amino acids. The chain's CDR3 is CASSLSGGGNTIDF. The CDR3 bases are TGTGCCAGCAGTTTATCGGGGGGTGGAAACACCATAGATTTT.

This clonotype was detected ten times or more. The genes are TRBV28 and TRBJ1-1; D remains ambiguous. The CDR3 totals 13 residues. V dropped 10 bases and J dropped 0 bases, with 12 bases sitting between them. The germline V gene has CDR1 MDHEN and CDR2 SYDVKM. CDR3 sequence reads: CAILGFLNTEAFF. The CDR3 DNA is TGTGCCATTCTAGGGTTTCTGAACACTGAAGCTTTCTTT.

This clonotype was counted ten times or more. The chain recombines TRBV6-1 with TRBJ2-7, with 7 nucleotides matching TRBD2. The CDR3 runs 14 residues. J lost 2 bases, V lost 4 bases, and 5 bases had no gene match. CDR1 and CDR2 from the germline V gene are MNHNS and SASEGT. The CDR3 is CASSGELAAYEQYF. In nucleotides, the CDR3 is TGTGCCAGCAGTGGGGAGCTAGCGGCCTACGAGCAGTACTTC.

This clonotype was seen repeatedly, ten times or more. V usage is TRBV6-2 or TRBV6-3 and J usage is TRBJ2-5, with unresolved D. Trimming stripped 5 bases from V and 2 bases from J, with 24 bases between. Germline V gene lookup returns CDR1 MNHEY and CDR2 SVGEGT. This CDR3 comprises 18 residues. Here the CDR3 reads CASSRRNKGPYAQETQYF. The CDR3 DNA is TGTGCCAGCAGTCGTCGGAACAAAGGACCTTACGCTCAAGAGACCCAGTACTTC.

This clonotype was detected ten times or more. The genes are TRBV20-1 and TRBJ2-7; 10 nucleotides agree with TRBD2. Germline lookup yields CDR1 DFQATT and CDR2 SNEGSKA (reference sequence). V dropped 5 bases and J dropped 2; count of bases not matched to a gene: 12. The CDR3 consists of 16 residues. The CDR3: CSAVTRLAGDPYEQYF. The CDR3, as DNA: TGCAGTGCTGTTACAAGACTAGCGGGTGATCCCTACGAGCAGTACTTC.

This clonotype was found many times. The gene calls are TRBV6-6 and TRBJ2-1; D might be TRBD1 (7 bases). Germline V gene data show CDR1 as MNHNY and CDR2 as SVGAGI (reference sequence). V was shortened by 0 bases and J by 6 bases, with 15 bases between the two germline ends. The CDR3 covers 16 residues. CDR3 sequence reads: CASSYSTGRRGNEQFF. The CDR3, as DNA: TGTGCCAGCAGTTACTCGACAGGGCGGCGGGGCAATGAGCAGTTCTTC.

This sequence joins TRBV6-2 or TRBV6-3 and TRBJ2-7, with TRBD2 identical over 9 bases. Germline CDR1 is MNHEY and CDR2 is SVGEGT. V trimming: 1 base; J trimming: 7 bases; junction bases outside the gene matches: 11. The length of the CDR3 is 16 residues. The CDR3 reads CASSYFIQAGGREQYF. CDR3 coding DNA: TGTGCCAGCAGTTACTTCATCCAAGCGGGAGGTCGAGAGCAGTACTTC.

This clonotype was detected only a few times. One base away lies a much larger clone, so this may be a sequencing read error. V is TRBV15 and J is TRBJ2-5, with 8 positions matching TRBD1. This CDR3 is built from 16 residues. In germline, CDR1 is LNHNV, CDR2 YYDKDF (reference sequence). DNA of the CDR3: TGTGCCACCGGCAGAGATATCCCAGGGGGCGGAGAGACCCAGTACTTC. It translates to CATGRDIPGGGETQYF.

This clonotype has more than one count but fewer than ten. The CDR3 here is CAGQETQYF. Written as DNA, the CDR3 is TGTGCCGGTCAAGAGACCCAGTACTTC. The V and J genes are TRBV6-2 or TRBV6-3 and TRBJ2-5; D ambiguous. The V and J ends lost 11 bases and 2 bases respectively, with 3 bases between them. Germline assignment: CDR1 MNHEY and CDR2 SVGEGT. This CDR3 is built from 9 residues.

This clonotype was seen at least ten times. This rearrangement joins TRBV20-1 to TRBJ2-3; D is possibly TRBD1 or TRBD2 (6 bases each). The CDR3 spans 18 residues. Trimming removed 3 bases from V and 7 bases from J, with 29 bases in between. Germline-derived CDR1 and CDR2 are DFQATT and SNEGSKA (reference sequence). The CDR3 sequence is CSARGTTTSGVNGYTQYF. DNA of the CDR3: TGCAGTGCTAGGGGGACAACAACTTCGGGGGTAAACGGATATACGCAGTATTTT.

This clonotype has at least ten counts. V is TRBV28 and J is TRBJ1-5; D may be TRBD1 (5 bases). The CDR3 is 16 amino acids. Per the germline V gene, CDR1 is MDHEN and CDR2 is SYDVKM. The germline V and J ends were trimmed by 5 bases and 1 base, with 15 bases remaining between them. The CDR3 DNA follows: TGTGCCAGCAGTCCCGGGATTAGGGGAAGCAATCAGCCCCAGCATTTT. Translating it yields CASSPGIRGSNQPQHF.

V is TRBV10-3 and J is TRBJ1-4; a possible D gene is TRBD1 (5 bases). V was clipped by 2 bases and J by 11 bases, with 18 bases between them. The CDR3 is made up of 15 amino acids. Germline CDR1 reads ENHRY; CDR2 reads SYGVKD. The CDR3, as DNA: TGTGCCATCAGTGAGGTCAGGACCTTTGGGGGGAAACTGTTTTTT. Translated: CAISEVRTFGGKLFF.

This clonotype occurred many times. The DNA for the CDR3 is TGTGCCAGCTCACCAGACCTACAGGGGTTTAATTCACCCCTCCACTTT. Protein: CASSPDLQGFNSPLHF. The chain combines TRBV18 with TRBJ1-6, with TRBD1 matching 7 bases. The CDR3 spans 16 residues. V lost 2 bases, J lost 6 bases, and 7 bases stayed unmatched. Per the germline V gene, CDR1 is KGHSH and CDR2 is LQKENI.

This clonotype was seen many times. This chain joins TRBV27 and TRBJ2-7, with 7 bases lining up with TRBD2. The J segment lost 4 bases and the V segment lost 3 bases, leaving 6 bases of the junction unmatched. Looked up from germline, CDR1 is MNHEY and CDR2 is SMNVEV (reference sequence). This CDR3 is 14 amino acids long. The CDR3 sequence is CASSFAAGEYEQYF. The CDR3, as DNA: TGTGCCAGCAGTTTTGCGGCGGGGGAATACGAGCAGTACTTC.

The gene calls are TRBV7-2 and TRBJ2-1, with D possibly being TRBD1 (5 bases). The germline CDR1 and CDR2 sequences are SGHTA and FQGNSA. V lost 9 bases and J lost 3, with 15 bases in between. The CDR3 consists of 14 residues. The CDR3 nucleotides read TGTGCCAGTAGTATCCCAGGGAACTACAATGAGCAGTTCTTC. This encodes CASSIPGNYNEQFF.

This clonotype was picked up many times. V usage is TRBV7-9 and J usage is TRBJ2-1, with TRBD2 matching 8 bases. Germline CDR1 SEHNR, CDR2 FQNEAQ (reference sequence). This CDR3 comprises 17 residues. V lost 5 bases to trimming and J lost 0 bases; unmatched junction nucleotides: 9. CDR3 sequence (DNA): TGTGCCAGCAGCACCGGGATAGCGGGGTTCTCCTACAATGAGCAGTTCTTC. Translated, it gives CASSTGIAGFSYNEQFF.

This clonotype was seen at least ten times. The chain recombines TRBV5-1 with TRBJ2-1; D remains unclear. Germline-derived CDR1 and CDR2 are SGHRS and YFSETQ. Trimming removed 6 bases from V and 0 bases from J, with 10 bases in between. This CDR3 has 14 amino acids. CDR3: CASNGGDSYNEQFF. Written as DNA, the CDR3 is TGCGCCAGCAACGGTGGGGACTCCTACAATGAGCAGTTCTTC. The variable domain in full, completed from reference TRBV5-1 and TRBJ2-1, reads KAGVTQTPRYLIKTRGQQVTLSCSPISGHRSVSWYQQTPGQGLQFLFEYFSETQRNKGNFPGRFSGRQFSNSRSEMNVSTLELGDSALYLCASNGGDSYNEQFFGPGTRLTVL.

At least ten counts were recorded for this clonotype. This CDR3 reads CASSLSLNTGELFF. In DNA, the CDR3 is TGTGCCAGCAGCTTATCATTGAACACCGGGGAGCTGTTTTTT. V is TRBV7-3 and J is TRBJ2-2; no clear D. This CDR3 region has 14 residues. Germline V gene data show CDR1 as SGHTA and CDR2 as FQGTGA. With 2 bases removed from V and 1 base from J, the gap between germline ends came to 5 bases.

This clonotype has at least ten counts. V is TRBV20-1 and J is TRBJ2-3; D possibly corresponds to TRBD2 (6 bases). CDR3 length: 15 residues. V was trimmed by 3 bases and J by 6 bases, leaving 19 bases between them. Germline V gene data show CDR1 as DFQATT and CDR2 as SNEGSKA (reference sequence). The CDR3 is CSASGASAFADTQYF. CDR3 coding DNA: TGCAGTGCTAGCGGGGCTAGCGCCTTTGCCGATACGCAGTATTTT.